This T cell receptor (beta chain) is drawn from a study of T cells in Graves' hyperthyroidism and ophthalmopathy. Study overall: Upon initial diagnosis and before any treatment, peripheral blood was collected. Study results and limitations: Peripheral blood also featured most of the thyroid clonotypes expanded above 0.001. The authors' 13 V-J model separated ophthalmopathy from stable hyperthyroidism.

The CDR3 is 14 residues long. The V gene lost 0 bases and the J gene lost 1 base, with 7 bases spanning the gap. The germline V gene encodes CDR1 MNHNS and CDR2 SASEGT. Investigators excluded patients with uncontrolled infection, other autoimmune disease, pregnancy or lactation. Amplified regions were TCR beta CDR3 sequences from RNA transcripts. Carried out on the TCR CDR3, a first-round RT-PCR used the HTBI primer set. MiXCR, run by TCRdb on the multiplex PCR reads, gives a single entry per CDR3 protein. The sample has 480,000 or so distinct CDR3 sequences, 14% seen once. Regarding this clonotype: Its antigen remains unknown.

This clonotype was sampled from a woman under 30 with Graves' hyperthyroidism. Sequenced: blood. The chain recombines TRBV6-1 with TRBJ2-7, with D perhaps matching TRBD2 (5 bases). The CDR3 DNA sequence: TGTGCCAGCAGTGAAGCGAGGGCGTCCTACGAGCAGTACGTC. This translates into CASSEARASYEQYV.